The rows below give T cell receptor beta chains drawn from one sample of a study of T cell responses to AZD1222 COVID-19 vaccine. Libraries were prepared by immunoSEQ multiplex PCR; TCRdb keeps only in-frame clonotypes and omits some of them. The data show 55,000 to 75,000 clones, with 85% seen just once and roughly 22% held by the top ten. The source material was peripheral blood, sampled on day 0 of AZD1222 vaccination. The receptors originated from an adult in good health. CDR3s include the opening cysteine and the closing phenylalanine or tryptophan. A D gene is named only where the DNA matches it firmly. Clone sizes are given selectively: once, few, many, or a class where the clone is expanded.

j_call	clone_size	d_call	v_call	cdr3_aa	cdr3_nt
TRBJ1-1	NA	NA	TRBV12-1	CASSFCHRGGTEAFF	TGTGCCAGCAGCTTTTGTCATCGGGGCGGGACTGAAGCTTTCTTT
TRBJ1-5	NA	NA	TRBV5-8	CASSRGNQPQHF	TGTGCCAGCAGCCGGGGGAATCAGCCCCAGCATTTT
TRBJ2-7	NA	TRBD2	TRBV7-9	CASSFLAGGTYEQYF	TGTGCCAGCAGCTTCCTAGCGGGGGGGACCTACGAGCAGTACTTC
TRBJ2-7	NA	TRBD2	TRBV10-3	CAISQGTSGGGYEQYF	TGTGCCATCAGCCAAGGGACTAGCGGGGGGGGCTACGAGCAGTACTTC
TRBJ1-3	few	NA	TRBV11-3	CASSLWTDTSSGNTIYF	TGTGCCAGCAGCCTTTGGACGGACACGAGCTCTGGAAACACCATATATTTT
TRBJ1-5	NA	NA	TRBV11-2	CASSVNRGGQPQHF	TGTGCCAGCAGCGTAAACCGGGGGGGCCAGCCCCAGCATTTT
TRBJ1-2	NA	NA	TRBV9	CASSSRGGYTF	TGTGCCAGCAGCTCCCGAGGGGGCTACACCTTC
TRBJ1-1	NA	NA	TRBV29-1	CSVASRDRNTEAFF	TGCAGCGTTGCTAGTAGGGACCGGAACACTGAAGCTTTCTTT
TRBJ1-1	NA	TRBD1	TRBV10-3	CAISDGQGDTEAFF	TGTGCCATCAGCGACGGACAGGGGGACACTGAAGCTTTCTTT
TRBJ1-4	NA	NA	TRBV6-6	CASSYSPGYEKLFF	TGTGCCAGCAGTTACTCGCCGGGGTATGAAAAACTGTTTTTT
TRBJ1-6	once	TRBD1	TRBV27	CASGDSSYNSPLHF	TGTGCCAGCGGGGACAGCTCCTATAATTCACCCCTCCACTTT
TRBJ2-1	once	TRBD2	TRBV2	CASRRTSGGALEQFF	TGTGCCAGCAGAAGGACTAGCGGGGGGGCCCTGGAGCAGTTCTTC
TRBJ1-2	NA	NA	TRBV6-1	CASSEWGQGRDGYTF	TGTGCCAGCAGTGAATGGGGGCAGGGGCGAGATGGCTACACCTTC
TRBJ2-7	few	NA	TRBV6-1	CASSENWAALSF	TGTGCCAGCAGTGAAAATTGGGCAGCCCTATCGTTC
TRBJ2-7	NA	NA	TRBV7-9	CASSLARGRANGDEQYF	TGTGCCAGCAGCTTAGCGCGTGGCAGGGCAAATGGGGACGAGCAGTACTTC
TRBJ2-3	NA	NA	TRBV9	CASSVEGDTQYF	TGTGCCAGCAGCGTAGAAGGGGATACGCAGTATTTT
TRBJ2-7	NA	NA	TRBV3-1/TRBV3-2	CASSQIGGEQYF	TGTGCCAGCAGCCAGATCGGTGGCGAGCAGTACTTC
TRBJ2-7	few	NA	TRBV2	CASSERLSSYEQYF	TGTGCCAGCAGTGAAAGGTTAAGCTCCTACGAGCAGTACTTC
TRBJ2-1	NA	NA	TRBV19	CASSIEGPNNEQFF	TGTGCCAGTAGTATAGAAGGTCCCAACAATGAGCAGTTCTTC
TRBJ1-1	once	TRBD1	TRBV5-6	CASSLKGQQNTEAFF	TGTGCCAGCAGCTTGAAGGGACAGCAGAACACTGAAGCTTTCTTT
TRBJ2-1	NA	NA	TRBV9	CASSVRHSSSYNEQFF	TGTGCCAGCAGCGTCCGGCACAGTAGCTCCTACAATGAGCAGTTCTTC
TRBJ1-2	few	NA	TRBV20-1	CSASEQGVYGYTF	TGCAGTGCTAGTGAACAGGGAGTCTATGGCTACACCTTC
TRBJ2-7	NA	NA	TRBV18	CASSDYTYEQYF	TGTGCCAGCTCAGATTACACCTACGAGCAGTACTTC
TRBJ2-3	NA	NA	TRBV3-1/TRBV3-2	CASSQTPRADTQYF	TGTGCCAGCAGCCAAACCCCGAGGGCAGATACGCAGTATTTT
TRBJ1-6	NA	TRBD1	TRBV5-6	CASSAQGGRGNSPLHF	TGTGCCAGCAGCGCTCAAGGCGGCAGGGGGAATTCACCCCTCCACTTT
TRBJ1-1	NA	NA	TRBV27	CASTFGTHGAFF	TGTGCCAGCACCTTCGGGACCCACGGAGCTTTCTTT
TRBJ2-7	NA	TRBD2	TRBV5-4	CASSSSGSTYEQYF	TGTGCCAGCAGCTCTAGCGGGTCTACCTACGAGCAGTACTTC
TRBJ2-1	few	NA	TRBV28	CASSSTPSEQFF	TGTGCCAGCAGTTCCACCCCTAGCGAGCAGTTCTTC
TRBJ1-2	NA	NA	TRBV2	CASGSGSYGYTF	TGTGCCAGCGGTAGTGGCTCCTATGGCTACACCTTC
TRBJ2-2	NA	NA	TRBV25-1	CASSEPYTGELFF	TGTGCCAGCAGTGAGCCCTACACCGGGGAGCTGTTTTTT
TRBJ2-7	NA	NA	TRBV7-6	CASSLVSAEDEPYEQYF	TGTGCCAGCAGCTTAGTATCGGCGGAAGACGAACCATACGAGCAGTACTTC
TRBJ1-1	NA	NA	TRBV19	CASSKLPSMDSFTEAFF	TGTGCCAGTAGCAAACTTCCATCGATGGACAGTTTTACTGAAGCTTTCTTT
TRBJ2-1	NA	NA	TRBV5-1	CASSLDSFLTYNEQFF	TGCGCCAGCAGCCTTGATAGTTTCCTGACCTACAATGAGCAGTTCTTC
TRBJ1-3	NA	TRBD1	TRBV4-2	CASSQIRGQGGFSGNTIYF	TGTGCCAGCAGCCAAATTAGGGGACAGGGGGGATTCTCTGGAAACACCATATATTTT
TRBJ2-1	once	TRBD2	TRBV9	CASSRLWRRGAYNEQFF	TGTGCCAGCAGCCGGTTGTGGCGGCGGGGGGCCTACAATGAGCAGTTCTTC
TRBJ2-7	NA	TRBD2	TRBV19	CASSEVTSGGYEQYF	TGTGCCAGTAGCGAAGTGACTAGCGGGGGCTACGAGCAGTACTTC
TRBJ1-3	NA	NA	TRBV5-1	CASSAGYGNTIYF	TGCGCCAGCAGCGCAGGGTATGGAAACACCATATATTTT
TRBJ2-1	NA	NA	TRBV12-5	CASAEGRNQFF	TGTGCTAGTGCCGAGGGCCGAAACCAGTTCTTC
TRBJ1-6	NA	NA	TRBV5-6	CASSLGQLRAGSPLHF	TGTGCCAGCAGCTTGGGGCAACTAAGAGCGGGTTCACCCCTCCACTTT
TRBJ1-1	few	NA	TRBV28	CASRVGSTEAFF	TGTGCCAGCAGGGTAGGGTCCACTGAAGCTTTCTTT
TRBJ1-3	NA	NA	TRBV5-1	CASSVQRGSGNTIYF	TGCGCCAGCAGCGTGCAGAGGGGTTCTGGAAACACCATATATTTT
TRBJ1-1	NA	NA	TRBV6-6	CASSYWMGNTEAFF	TGTGCCAGCAGTTACTGGATGGGGAACACTGAAGCTTTCTTT
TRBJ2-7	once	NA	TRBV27	CASSPKNPFRSEQYF	TGTGCCAGCAGTCCCAAGAACCCCTTTCGGAGCGAGCAGTACTTC
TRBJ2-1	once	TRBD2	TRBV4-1	CASSQEGGSSLREQFF	TGCGCCAGCAGCCAAGAGGGCGGGAGCTCGTTACGGGAGCAGTTCTTC